The rows below give T cell receptor beta chains drawn from one sample of a study of shared clonotypes between healthy human individuals. TCRdb's copy holds only in-frame clones and misses some; the assay was immunoSEQ multiplex PCR. The profile covers 2 million or so clones, with about 95% appearing a single time and 0.9% to 1.4% taken by the ten largest. Sequencing used naive CD8+ T cells sorted from blood. These receptors were obtained from a young man in good health. Each CDR3 is given with its conserved first and last residue. D genes are given only for firm matches. Clone size is shown for a subset of rows, as once, few, many or a class of expanded clone.

v_gene	abundance	d_gene	j_gene	CDR3aa	CDR3nt
TRBV14	NA	NA	TRBJ2-7	CASSPLGPNDYEQYF	TGTGCCAGCAGCCCTCTAGGGCCAAATGACTACGAGCAGTACTTC
TRBV25-1	NA	NA	TRBJ2-5	CASSLPTEQETQYF	TGTGCCAGCAGCCTACCTACAGAACAAGAGACCCAGTACTTC
TRBV13	NA	NA	TRBJ1-1	CASSLQRSAFF	TGTGCCAGCAGCCTTCAGAGGTCCGCTTTCTTT
TRBV7-6	NA	TRBD1	TRBJ2-5	CASSLVRGSQETQYF	TGTGCCAGCAGCTTAGTCAGGGGGAGTCAAGAGACCCAGTACTTC
TRBV20-1	NA	NA	TRBJ1-1	CSAPLAFF	TGCAGTGCCCCGTTGGCTTTCTTT
TRBV5-4	NA	TRBD1	TRBJ1-2	CASSWDRGNGYTF	TGTGCCAGCAGTTGGGACAGGGGGAATGGCTACACCTTC
TRBV6-1	NA	NA	TRBJ2-2	CASADGELFF	TGTGCCAGCGCCGACGGGGAGCTGTTTTTT
TRBV6-1	NA	TRBD1	TRBJ2-7	CASSEDGLGTAYEQYF	TGTGCCAGCAGTGAAGACGGCCTCGGGACAGCCTACGAGCAGTACTTC
TRBV13	NA	NA	TRBJ2-7	CASSLRDLTYEQYF	TGTGCCAGCAGCTTACGGGACCTGACCTACGAGCAGTACTTC
TRBV5-6	NA	NA	TRBJ2-7	CASKILSEAYEQYF	TGTGCCAGCAAAATTCTCTCGGAAGCCTACGAGCAGTACTTC
TRBV10-3	once	TRBD1	TRBJ1-1	CAISWQGAGNTEAFF	TGTGCCATCAGTTGGCAGGGGGCAGGGAACACTGAAGCTTTCTTT
TRBV30	once	NA	TRBJ2-7	CAAWRSEVSYEQYF	TGTGCCGCCTGGAGGTCTGAGGTCTCCTACGAGCAGTACTTC
TRBV7-2	NA	TRBD1	TRBJ2-7	CASSRQGSSYEQYF	TGTGCCAGCAGTCGACAGGGAAGCTCATACGAGCAGTACTTC
TRBV5-4	NA	NA	TRBJ2-7	CASSFSPPYEQYF	TGTGCCAGCAGCTTTTCACCCCCCTACGAGCAGTACTTC
TRBV27	NA	TRBD1	TRBJ2-5	CASSFAGGDSQETQYF	TGTGCCAGCAGTTTCGCAGGGGGAGACAGCCAAGAGACCCAGTACTTC
TRBV28	NA	NA	TRBJ1-2	CASSASGGAYGYTF	TGTGCCAGCAGTGCGTCGGGGGGGGCCTATGGCTACACCTTC
TRBV2	NA	NA	TRBJ2-3	CASSERLDTQYF	TGTGCCAGCAGTGAAAGGTTGGATACGCAGTATTTT
TRBV4-1	NA	NA	TRBJ1-1	CASSQERVTTEAFF	TGCGCCAGCAGCCAAGAGCGGGTAACCACTGAAGCTTTCTTT
TRBV7-8	NA	TRBD2	TRBJ2-7	CASSLGTSGNYEQYF	TGTGCCAGCAGCTTAGGGACTAGCGGAAACTACGAGCAGTACTTC
TRBV28	NA	NA	TRBJ1-1	CASSYAGTTEAFF	TGTGCCAGCAGTTACGCCGGGACCACTGAAGCTTTCTTT
TRBV5-1	NA	TRBD1	TRBJ1-1	CASSPGQGVAEAFF	TGCGCCAGCAGCCCGGGACAGGGGGTAGCTGAAGCTTTCTTT
TRBV12-5	NA	NA	TRBJ2-2	CASGLPPTTNTGELFF	TGTGCTAGTGGTTTGCCGCCGACAACGAACACCGGGGAGCTGTTTTTT
TRBV7-9	NA	NA	TRBJ1-4	CASSLGEVTTNEKLFF	TGTGCCAGCAGCTTGGGGGAAGTTACAACTAATGAAAAACTGTTTTTT
TRBV11-2	NA	NA	TRBJ2-7	CASSSLGYEQYF	TGTGCCAGCAGCTCCTTGGGGTACGAGCAGTACTTC
TRBV15	once	TRBD1	TRBJ1-1	CATSSGQGIENTEAFF	TGTGCCACCAGTTCAGGACAGGGGATTGAGAACACTGAAGCTTTCTTT
TRBV6-4	NA	NA	TRBJ1-2	CASSERGGYGYTF	TGTGCCAGCAGTGAACGGGGGGGCTATGGCTACACCTTC
TRBV6-5	NA	NA	TRBJ1-1	CASSYYGDGTEAFF	TGTGCCAGCAGTTACTATGGTGATGGGACTGAAGCTTTCTTT
TRBV29-1	NA	TRBD1	TRBJ1-2	CSVETGTEYGYTF	TGCAGCGTTGAAACTGGGACAGAGTATGGCTACACCTTC
TRBV4-1	NA	TRBD2	TRBJ2-2	CASSHRGAGELFF	TGCGCCAGCAGCCATCGGGGGGCCGGGGAGCTGTTTTTT
TRBV27	NA	NA	TRBJ1-1	CASSSYMNTEAFF	TGTGCCAGCAGCTCTTACATGAACACTGAAGCTTTCTTT
TRBV6-6	NA	NA	TRBJ2-1	CASSYPQNNEQFF	TGTGCCAGCAGTTACCCACAGAACAATGAGCAGTTCTTC
TRBV30	NA	NA	TRBJ1-1	CAWGFDTGDTEAFF	TGTGCCTGGGGGTTCGATACGGGGGACACTGAAGCTTTCTTT
TRBV28	NA	NA	TRBJ1-1	CASSFSGGSTEAFF	TGTGCCAGCAGTTTTTCAGGAGGGTCCACTGAAGCTTTCTTT
TRBV5-4	NA	NA	TRBJ2-3	CASSPPGSMPDTQYF	TGTGCCAGCAGCCCGCCGGGCTCCATGCCCGATACGCAGTATTTT
TRBV27	NA	NA	TRBJ2-1	CASSLSSSSYNEQFF	TGTGCCAGCAGTTTATCCAGTAGCTCCTACAATGAGCAGTTCTTC
TRBV11-2	NA	NA	TRBJ1-4	CASSFEGELNEKLFF	TGTGCCAGCAGCTTCGAGGGGGAACTTAATGAAAAACTGTTTTTT
TRBV4-3	NA	NA	TRBJ2-2	CASSQDIIGTGELFF	TGCGCCAGCAGCCAAGATATAATTGGCACCGGGGAGCTGTTTTTT
TRBV4-1	NA	NA	TRBJ2-5	CASSPEQLSGETQYF	TGCGCCAGCAGCCCGGAACAGCTTTCAGGGGAGACCCAGTACTTC
TRBV2	NA	TRBD1	TRBJ2-7	CASSETPTGLLYEQYF	TGTGCCAGCAGTGAAACCCCGACAGGGCTCCTCTACGAGCAGTACTTC
TRBV2	NA	TRBD1	TRBJ1-5	CASSGRTGLEPQHF	TGTGCCAGCAGTGGACGGACAGGGCTTGAGCCCCAGCATTTT
TRBV6-1	NA	NA	TRBJ1-5	CASSENSWEGPGQPQHF	TGTGCCAGCAGTGAAAACTCATGGGAAGGGCCCGGGCAGCCCCAGCATTTT
TRBV5-4	NA	TRBD1	TRBJ2-7	CASSPQGVSYEQYF	TGTGCCAGCAGTCCACAGGGGGTCTCCTACGAGCAGTACTTC
TRBV5-6	NA	TRBD1	TRBJ2-5	CASSSGTGQETQYF	TGTGCCAGCAGCTCCGGGACAGGGCAAGAGACCCAGTACTTC
TRBV5-1	NA	NA	TRBJ1-5	CASSLDGGSNQPQHF	TGCGCCAGCAGCTTGGATGGGGGAAGCAATCAGCCCCAGCATTTT
TRBV5-5	NA	TRBD2	TRBJ2-1	CASSLDLGTSAYNEQFF	TGTGCCAGCAGCTTGGACTTGGGGACTAGCGCGTACAATGAGCAGTTCTTC
TRBV6-1	NA	NA	TRBJ2-7	CASTTKGIHEQYF	TGTGCCAGCACAACAAAGGGGATCCACGAGCAGTACTTC
TRBV15	NA	NA	TRBJ2-1	CATSSGANRSYNEQFF	TGTGCCACCAGCAGCGGGGCGAACCGCTCCTACAATGAGCAGTTCTTC
TRBV7-5	NA	NA	TRBJ2-2	CARSLAWGTAGELFF	TGTGCCAGAAGCCTCGCGTGGGGCACGGCCGGGGAGCTGTTTTTT
TRBV5-6	once	TRBD1	TRBJ2-7	CASRPGQAVYEQYF	TGTGCCAGCAGACCGGGACAGGCGGTCTACGAGCAGTACTTC
TRBV25-1	NA	NA	TRBJ2-5	CASRGAEETQYF	TGTGCCAGCAGGGGTGCGGAAGAGACCCAGTACTTC
TRBV7-9	NA	NA	TRBJ2-1	CASSLVLGFNNEQFF	TGTGCCAGCAGCTTAGTGTTAGGGTTTAACAATGAGCAGTTCTTC